The rows below give T cell receptor beta chains drawn from one sample of a study of post-analysis software for immune sequencing data. TCRdb re-analysed the PCR reads in MiXCR, keeping a single row per CDR3 protein. Among roughly 570,000 distinct CDR3 sequences, 30% to 40% were seen once, and the ten largest hold approximately 6%. The sample consisted of blood. The source of these receptors is a girl aged 2-17 years with multiple sclerosis. The CDR3 runs from the conserved cysteine through the conserved F or W. A D gene is named only where the DNA matches it firmly. For some rows the clone size is stated as once, few or many, or as a class when expanded; others skip it.

TRBV15	TRBJ2-3	19	few	TRBD2	CATSRDYHGTSGGTDTQYF	TGTGCCACCAGCAGGGACTACCATGGGACTAGCGGTGGCACAGATACGCAGTATTTT
TRBV12-3/TRBV12-4	TRBJ2-1	15	few	-	CASSPTLQTINEQFF	TGTGCCAGCAGCCCGACACTACAGACAATCAATGAGCAGTTCTTC
TRBV5-1	TRBJ2-3	13	-	-	CASSLDGRGTQYF	TGCGCCAGCAGTCTGGATGGTCGCGGGACGCAGTATTTT
TRBV6-1	TRBJ2-7	12	few	-	CASSGDFVEQYF	TGTGCCAGCAGTGGCGATTTTGTCGAGCAGTACTTC
TRBV20-1	TRBJ1-2	13	-	-	CSAREDGYGGYTF	TGCAGTGCTAGAGAGGATGGATACGGTGGCTACACCTTC
TRBV18	TRBJ2-1	15	-	-	CASSPPGGRSNEQFF	TGTGCCAGCTCGCCCCCAGGGGGGAGATCCAATGAGCAGTTCTTC
TRBV5-6	TRBJ1-1	15	-	-	CASSLWDGENTEAFF	TGTGCCAGCAGCCTTTGGGACGGGGAGAACACTGAAGCTTTCTTT
TRBV7-9	TRBJ2-5	15	-	TRBD2	CASSSGLAGLETQYF	TGTGCCAGCAGCTCGGGACTAGCGGGGCTAGAGACCCAGTACTTC
TRBV3-1	TRBJ2-1	14	-	TRBD2	CASSQRGAYNEQFF	TGTGCCAGCAGCCAACGGGGGGCCTACAATGAGCAGTTCTTC
TRBV29-1	TRBJ1-2	11	-	-	CSAEDSYGYTF	TGCAGCGCTGAGGACAGTTATGGCTACACCTTC
TRBV12-3/TRBV12-4	TRBJ2-7	14	-	TRBD2	CASRSRGVSYEQYF	TGTGCCAGCAGATCCCGGGGGGTCTCTTACGAGCAGTACTTC
TRBV5-1	TRBJ2-1	15	-	TRBD2	CASSLEASGDKRQFF	TGCGCCAGCAGCTTGGAGGCTAGCGGGGACAAGAGGCAGTTCTTC
TRBV29-1	TRBJ1-5	14	-	-	CSVGDAQSNQPQHF	TGCAGCGTGGGGGACGCACAAAGCAATCAGCCCCAGCATTTT
TRBV11-2	TRBJ2-5	15	many	-	CASSLVSGSKETQYF	TGTGCCAGCAGTTTAGTATCGGGCAGTAAAGAGACCCAGTACTTC
TRBV18	TRBJ2-7	15	-	TRBD1	CASSPRGQGFGEQYF	TGTGCCAGCTCACCACGCGGACAGGGTTTCGGCGAGCAGTACTTC
TRBV20-1	TRBJ1-2	10	-	-	CSVRGDGYTF	TGCAGTGTCCGCGGGGATGGCTACACCTTC
TRBV9	TRBJ2-5	14	-	-	CASNLWPLQETQYF	TGTGCCAGCAATCTCTGGCCCCTGCAAGAGACCCAGTACTTC